The present TCR beta chain was sequenced within a study of cytomegalovirus exposure and HLA in healthy donors (dated by TCRdb to 2016 to 2017). At the level of the whole study: According to a later analysis, one platform produced both the approximately 110 validation repertoires and the roughly 650 repertoires of the first cohort. The aim of the study was to test whether cataloging public T cell receptors could identify signatures of past pathogen exposure. Along with the approximately 700-subject first cohort, a separate validation cohort of over a hundred different subjects was used. To predict cytomegalovirus infection status, the study brought together high-throughput TCR immunosequencing, statistical association of individual TCRs with disease status, and machine learning. Results the study describes overall, beyond this receptor: A later analysis found that TCRs clustered in the first cohort also tended to co-occur in the roughly 120 validation repertoires, with about 94% of cluster scores above 0. All 120 or so repertoires were used to score co-occurrence in the validation cohort in a later analysis, because that analysis had no HLA typing for the cohort. It was suggested by the authors that the approach could potentially be generalized to other disease states and immunological phenotypes. While some public TCRs were present in many individuals, most TCR sequences turned up only very rarely across donors. A few of the identified cytomegalovirus-associated TCR beta chains were confirmed in vitro to be specific for cytomegalovirus antigens. The classifier was reported to diagnose cytomegalovirus status with high specificity and sensitivity in both the original and validation cohorts. The study listed 164 TCR beta chains as associated with cytomegalovirus.

The library was generated by the immunoSEQ multiplex PCR assay. The paper's processing steps were these. To diagnose cytomegalovirus status from the catalog of TCR beta chain sequences, a statistical classification framework was built. Drawn from immuneACCESS, this table holds only the in-frame rearrangements with V and J called that TCRdb kept. Clones are partly lost; checked studies trace under half to an unresolved V gene and leave the rest unexplained. Clonal size and the V and J genes are those of that table, whereas D and trimming came from the DNA. Within this sample are over 200,000 clones, with roughly 80% of them counted one time only. Roughly 5.7% of the sample belongs to the ten largest clones. Comments on this clone: Its antigen is not yet known. An end of the junction differs from the germline gene, which may be a read error.

Including cysteine and phenylalanine, the CDR3 has 15 amino acids. Of all the DNA, just the CDR3 is kept, 45 bases in frame from base 1. Sequences SGHVS (CDR1) and FQNEAQ (CDR2) are obtained from the germline V gene. The donors belonged to the validation cohort of about 110 subjects, which was separate from the roughly 670-subject first cohort. The sequence is built from TRBV7-8 and TRBJ2-7, with TRBD2 matching 10 junction bases. The sample was PBMCs. The clonotype comes from a woman aged 18-29 years in good health and CMV-seronegative. The CDR3 in this case is CASSLASGGFYEQYF. The nucleotides read TGTGCCAGCAGCCTAGCTAGCGGGGGTTTCTACGAGCAGTACTTC. Here the CDR3 is joined to the reference TRBV7-8 and TRBJ2-7 genes, and the full variable domain is: GAGVSQSPRYKVAKRGQDVALRCDPISGHVSLFWYQQALGQGPEFLTYFQNEAQLDKSGLPSDRFFAERPEGSVSTLKIQRTQQEDSAVYLCASSLASGGFYEQYFGPGTRLTVT.